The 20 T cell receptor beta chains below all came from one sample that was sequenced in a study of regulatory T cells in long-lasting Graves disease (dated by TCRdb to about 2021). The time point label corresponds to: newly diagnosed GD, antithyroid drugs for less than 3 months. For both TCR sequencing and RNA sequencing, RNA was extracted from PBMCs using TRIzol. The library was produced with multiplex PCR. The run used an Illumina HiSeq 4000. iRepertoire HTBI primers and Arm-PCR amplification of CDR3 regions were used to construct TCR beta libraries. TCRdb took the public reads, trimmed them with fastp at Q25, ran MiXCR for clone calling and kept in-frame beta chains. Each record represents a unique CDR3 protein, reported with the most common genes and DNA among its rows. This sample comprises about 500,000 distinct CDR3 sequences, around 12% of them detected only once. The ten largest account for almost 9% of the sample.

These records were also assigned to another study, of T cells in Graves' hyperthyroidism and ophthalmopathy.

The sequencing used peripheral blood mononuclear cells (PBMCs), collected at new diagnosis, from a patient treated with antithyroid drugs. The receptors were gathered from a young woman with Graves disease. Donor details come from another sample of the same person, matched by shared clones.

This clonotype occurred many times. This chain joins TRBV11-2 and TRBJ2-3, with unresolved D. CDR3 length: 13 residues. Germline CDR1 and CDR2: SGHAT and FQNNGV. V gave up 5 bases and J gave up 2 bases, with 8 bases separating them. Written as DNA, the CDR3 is TGTGCCAGCAGCCCGGACCTCACAGATACGCAGTATTTT. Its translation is CASSPDLTDTQYF.

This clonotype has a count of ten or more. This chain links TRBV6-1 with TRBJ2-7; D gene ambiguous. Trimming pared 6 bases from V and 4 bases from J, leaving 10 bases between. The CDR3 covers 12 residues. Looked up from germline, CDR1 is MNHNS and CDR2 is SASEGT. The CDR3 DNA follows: TGTGCCAGCAGATTACACGTTTACGAGCAGTACTTC. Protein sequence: CASRLHVYEQYF.

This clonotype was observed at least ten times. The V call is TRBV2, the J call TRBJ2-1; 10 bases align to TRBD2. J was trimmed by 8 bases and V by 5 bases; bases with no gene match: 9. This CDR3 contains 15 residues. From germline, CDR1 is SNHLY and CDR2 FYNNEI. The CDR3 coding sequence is TGTGCCAGCAGTAAGCGGGAGGGCTTTATCTATGAGCAGTTCTTC. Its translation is CASSKREGFIYEQFF. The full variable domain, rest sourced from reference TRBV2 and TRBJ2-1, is EPEVTQTPSHQVTQMGQEVILRCVPISNHLYFYWYRQILGQKVEFLVSFYNNEISEKSEIFDDQFSVERPDGSNFTLKIRSTKLEDSAMYFCASSKREGFIYEQFFGPGTRLTVL.

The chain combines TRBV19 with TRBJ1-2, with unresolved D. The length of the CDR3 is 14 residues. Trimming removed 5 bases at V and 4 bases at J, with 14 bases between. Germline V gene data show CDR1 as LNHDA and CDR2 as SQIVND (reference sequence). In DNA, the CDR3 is TGTGCCAGTAGTGAGACCTTCAACCGCTATGGCTACACCTTC. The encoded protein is CASSETFNRYGYTF.

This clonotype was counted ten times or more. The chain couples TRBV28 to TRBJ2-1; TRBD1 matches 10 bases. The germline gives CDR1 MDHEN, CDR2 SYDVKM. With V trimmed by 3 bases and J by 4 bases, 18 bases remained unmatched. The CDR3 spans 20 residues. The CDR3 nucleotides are TGTGCCAGCAGTTTTTTTGGGCGACGGGGACAGGGGCGGGTGTACAATGAGCAGTTCTTC. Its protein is CASSFFGRRGQGRVYNEQFF.

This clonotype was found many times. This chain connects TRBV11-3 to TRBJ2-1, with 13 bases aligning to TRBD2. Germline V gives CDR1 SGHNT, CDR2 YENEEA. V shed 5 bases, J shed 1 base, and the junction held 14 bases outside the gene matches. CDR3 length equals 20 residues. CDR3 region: CASSPRGGLAGVGSYNEQFF. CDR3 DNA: TGTGCCAGCAGCCCCCGAGGTGGACTAGCGGGAGTTGGTTCCTACAATGAGCAGTTCTTC.

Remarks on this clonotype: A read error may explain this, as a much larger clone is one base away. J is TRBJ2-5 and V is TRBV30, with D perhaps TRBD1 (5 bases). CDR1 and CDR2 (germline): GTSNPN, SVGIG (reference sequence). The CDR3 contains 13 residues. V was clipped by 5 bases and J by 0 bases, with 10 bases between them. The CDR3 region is CAWGAADQETQYF. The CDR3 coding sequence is TGTGCCTGGGGGGCAGCCGACCAAGAGACCCAGTACTTC. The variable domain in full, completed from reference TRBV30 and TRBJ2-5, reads SQTIHQWPATLVQPVGSPLSLECTVEGTSNPNLYWYRQAAGRGLQLLFYSVGIGQISSEVPQNLSASRPQDRQFILSSKKLLLSDSGFYLCAWGAADQETQYFGPGTRLLVL.

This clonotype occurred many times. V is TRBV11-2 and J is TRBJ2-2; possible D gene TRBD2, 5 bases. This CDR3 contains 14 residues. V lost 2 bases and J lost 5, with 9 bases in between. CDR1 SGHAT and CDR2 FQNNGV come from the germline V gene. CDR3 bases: TGTGCCAGCAGCTTAATTGGCGGGACCGGGGAGCTGTTTTTT. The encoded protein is CASSLIGGTGELFF.

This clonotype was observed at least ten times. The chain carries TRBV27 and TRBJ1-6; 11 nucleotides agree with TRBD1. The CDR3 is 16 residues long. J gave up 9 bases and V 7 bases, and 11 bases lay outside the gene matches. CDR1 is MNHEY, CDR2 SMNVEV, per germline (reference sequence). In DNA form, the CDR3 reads TGTGCCAGCACCCCGACGGACAGGGGGCTCCTTTCACCCCTCCACTTT. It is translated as CASTPTDRGLLSPLHF.

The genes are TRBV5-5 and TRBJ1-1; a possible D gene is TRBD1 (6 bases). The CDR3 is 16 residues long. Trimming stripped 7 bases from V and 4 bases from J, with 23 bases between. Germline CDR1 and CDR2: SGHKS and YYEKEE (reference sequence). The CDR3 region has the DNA TGTGCCAGCGGAAAGTTGGGGGCCAGGGTTAGCACTGAAGCTTTCTTT. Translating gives CASGKLGARVSTEAFF.

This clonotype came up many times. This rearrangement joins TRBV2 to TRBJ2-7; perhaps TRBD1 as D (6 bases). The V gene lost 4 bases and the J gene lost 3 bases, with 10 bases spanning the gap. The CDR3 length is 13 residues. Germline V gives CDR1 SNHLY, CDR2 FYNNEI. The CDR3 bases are TGTGCCAGCAGTGCATACAGGGACTACGAGCAGTACTTC. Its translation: CASSAYRDYEQYF.

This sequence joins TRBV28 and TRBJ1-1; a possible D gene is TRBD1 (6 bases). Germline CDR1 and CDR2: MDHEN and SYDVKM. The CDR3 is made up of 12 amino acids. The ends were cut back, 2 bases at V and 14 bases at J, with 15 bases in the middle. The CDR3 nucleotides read TGTGCCAGCAGTTTACGGGTATCAGGGGCCTTCTTT. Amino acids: CASSLRVSGAFF. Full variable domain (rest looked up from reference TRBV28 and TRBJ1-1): DVKVTQSSRYLVKRTGEKVFLECVQDMDHENMFWYRQDPGLGLRLIYFSYDVKMKEKGDIPEGYSVSREKKERFSLILESASTNQTSMYLCASSLRVSGAFFGQGTRLTVV.

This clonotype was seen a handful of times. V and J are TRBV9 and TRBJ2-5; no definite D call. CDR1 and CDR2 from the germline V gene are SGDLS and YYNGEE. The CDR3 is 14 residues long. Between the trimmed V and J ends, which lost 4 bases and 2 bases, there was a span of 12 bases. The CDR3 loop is CASSRTGLQETQYF. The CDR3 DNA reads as TGTGCCAGCAGCCGAACCGGCCTTCAAGAGACCCAGTACTTC. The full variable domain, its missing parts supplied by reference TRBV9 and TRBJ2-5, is DSGVTQTPKHLITATGQRVTLRCSPRSGDLSVYWYQQSLDQGLQFLIQYYNGEERAKGNILERFSAQQFPDLHSELNLSSLELGDSALYFCASSRTGLQETQYFGPGTRLLVL.

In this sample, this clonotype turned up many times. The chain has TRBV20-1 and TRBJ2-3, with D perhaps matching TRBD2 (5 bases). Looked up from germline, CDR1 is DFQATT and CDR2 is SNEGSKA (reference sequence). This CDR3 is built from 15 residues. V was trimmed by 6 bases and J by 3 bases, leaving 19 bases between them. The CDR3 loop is CSANAHGAATDTQYF. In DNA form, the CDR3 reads TGCAGTGCCAACGCTCATGGAGCGGCTACAGATACGCAGTATTTT.

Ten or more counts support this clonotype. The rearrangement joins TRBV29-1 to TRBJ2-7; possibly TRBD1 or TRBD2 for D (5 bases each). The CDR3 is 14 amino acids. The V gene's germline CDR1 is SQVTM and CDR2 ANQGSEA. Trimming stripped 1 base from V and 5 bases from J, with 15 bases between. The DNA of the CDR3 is TGCAGCGTTGAAGGTGGGACCCACTCGGACGAGCAGTACTTC. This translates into CSVEGGTHSDEQYF.

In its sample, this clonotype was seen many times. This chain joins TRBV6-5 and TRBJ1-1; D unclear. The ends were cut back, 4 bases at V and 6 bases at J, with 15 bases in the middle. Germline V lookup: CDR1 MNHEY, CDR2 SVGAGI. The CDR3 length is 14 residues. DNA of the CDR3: TGTGCCAGCAGTTTCTTTGGGCCGCACGCTGAAGCTTTCTTT. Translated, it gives CASSFFGPHAEAFF.

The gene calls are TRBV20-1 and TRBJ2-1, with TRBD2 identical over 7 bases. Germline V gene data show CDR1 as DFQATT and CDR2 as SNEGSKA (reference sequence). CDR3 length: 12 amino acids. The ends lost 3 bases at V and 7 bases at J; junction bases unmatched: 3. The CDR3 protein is CSARSSGNEQFF. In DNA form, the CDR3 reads TGCAGTGCTAGGAGTAGCGGGAATGAGCAGTTCTTC.

As DNA, the CDR3 is TGTGCCAGCCATCCGGGACAGGGGCTTTACGAGCAGTACTTC. Translation: CASHPGQGLYEQYF. This sequence joins TRBV18 and TRBJ2-7; 10 bases match TRBD1. V shed 8 bases and J 4 bases; nucleotides not matched to a gene: 8. This CDR3 region has 14 residues. Germline assignment: CDR1 KGHSH and CDR2 LQKENI.

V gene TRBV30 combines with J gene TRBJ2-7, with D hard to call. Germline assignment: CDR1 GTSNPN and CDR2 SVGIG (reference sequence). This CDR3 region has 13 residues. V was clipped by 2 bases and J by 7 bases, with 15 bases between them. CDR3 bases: TGTGCCTGGAGTAAGGCTGCACATGGGGAGCAGTACTTC. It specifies CAWSKAAHGEQYF. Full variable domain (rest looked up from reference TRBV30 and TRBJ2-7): SQTIHQWPATLVQPVGSPLSLECTVEGTSNPNLYWYRQAAGRGLQLLFYSVGIGQISSEVPQNLSASRPQDRQFILSSKKLLLSDSGFYLCAWSKAAHGEQYFGPGTRLTVT.

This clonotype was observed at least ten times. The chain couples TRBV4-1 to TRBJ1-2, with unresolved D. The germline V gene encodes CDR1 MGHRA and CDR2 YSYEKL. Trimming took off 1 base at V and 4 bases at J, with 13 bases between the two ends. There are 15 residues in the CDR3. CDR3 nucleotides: TGCGCCAGCAGCCAAGCTATAGGCCTAGGCTATGGCTACACCTTC. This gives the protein CASSQAIGLGYGYTF.